The clone carrying this T cell receptor (beta chain) was recorded a few times. What it binds is not known. This sample stems from a study of vaccination and CD4 T cells after COVID-19. Study summary: Cellular stimulation was performed using overlapping spike peptides derived from SARS-CoV-2, HCoV-NL63, HCoV-OC43 and HCoV-229E.

This CDR3 has 18 residues. The Oncomine TCR Beta short-read assay was applied to DNA of cultured CD4+ T cells. Genomic DNA was isolated from cultured CD4+ T cells. One entry per CDR3 protein, called by TCRdb with MiXCR from the PCR reads. The sample contains around 12,000 distinct CDR3 sequences, over 45% of which appear only once. Noted treatment: roughly nine-day PBMC culture with coronavirus spike peptide pools or control peptides (ViraFEST assay). The receptor was isolated from a human donor who had recovered from COVID-19. V gene TRBV21-1 combines with J gene TRBJ2-6; the table gives TRBD1 as D, unverified against the DNA. TRBV21-1 is tagged as a pseudogene. The specimen was CD4+ T cells from blood, cultured in vitro. The CDR3: CASSKKTRQGTGANVLTF. The CDR3 coding sequence is TGTGCCAGCAGCAAAAAAACCCGACAGGGGACTGGGGCCAACGTCCTGACTTTC.